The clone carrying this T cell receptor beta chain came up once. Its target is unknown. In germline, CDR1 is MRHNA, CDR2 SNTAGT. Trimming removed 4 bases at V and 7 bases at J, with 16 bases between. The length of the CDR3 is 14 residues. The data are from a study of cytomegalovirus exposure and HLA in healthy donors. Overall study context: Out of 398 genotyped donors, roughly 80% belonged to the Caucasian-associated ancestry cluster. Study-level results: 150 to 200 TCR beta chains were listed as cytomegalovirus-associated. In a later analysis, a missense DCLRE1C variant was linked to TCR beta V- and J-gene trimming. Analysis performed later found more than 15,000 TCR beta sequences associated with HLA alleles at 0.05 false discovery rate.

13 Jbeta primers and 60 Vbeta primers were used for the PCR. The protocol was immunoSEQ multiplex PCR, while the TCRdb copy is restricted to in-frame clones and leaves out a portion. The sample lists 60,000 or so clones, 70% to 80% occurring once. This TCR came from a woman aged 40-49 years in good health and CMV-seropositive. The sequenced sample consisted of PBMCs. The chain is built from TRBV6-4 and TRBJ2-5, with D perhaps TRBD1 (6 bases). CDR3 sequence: CASSVDSRGGTQYF. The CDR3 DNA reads TGTGCCAGCAGTGTCGACAGTCGAGGGGGGACCCAGTACTTC.